The present entry profiles one TCR beta chain with its context. The sample is drawn from a study of blood T cell repertoires in COVID-19. Clones were read by immunoSEQ multiplex PCR, and TCRdb kept only the in-frame ones, dropping some. This sample carries roughly 41,000 clones, 88% of them seen once, and the ten largest clones take roughly 5%. Material: peripheral blood. The TCR sequence derives from a human donor in a cohort sampled during active COVID-19.

CDR3 loop: CASSYGQNQPQHF. The CDR3 DNA reads TGTGCCAGCAGTTACGGGCAGAATCAGCCCCAGCATTTT. The genes are TRBV6-6 and TRBJ1-5; D call uncertain. Trimming cost V 2 bases and J 4 bases, with 6 bases left between them. The length of the CDR3 is 13 residues. From germline, CDR1 is MNHNY and CDR2 SVGAGI (reference sequence).